This is a list of T cell receptor beta chains from one sample in a study of blood T cell repertoires in COVID-19. Profiled with immunoSEQ multiplex PCR; TCRdb holds only in-frame clones, not every one. Here the sample spans under 300,000 clones, approximately 80% being singletons. The sequencing input was peripheral blood. Source of these receptors: a woman of 80 years or more with acute or convalescent COVID-19. Both conserved end residues are part of each CDR3. The D gene is left open where the match is weak. Expanded clones are given a class, and other clones once, few, many or no size at all.

v_call,d_call,cdr3_length,j_call,clone_size,cdr3_nt,cdr3_aa
TRBV19,.,20,TRBJ1-5,once,TGTGCCAGTAGTCCTACTCCATCCGGGGAATTAGGGTTTAGCAATCAGCCCCAGCATTTT,CASSPTPSGELGFSNQPQHF
TRBV7-8,.,15,TRBJ2-5,.,TGTGCCAGCAGCTTATTCCACAGGGCAGGAGAGACCCAGTACTTC,CASSLFHRAGETQYF
TRBV10-3,TRBD2,15,TRBJ2-2,once,TGTGCCATCACCGGGGGGACTAGCGAGTCCGGGGAGCTGTTTTTT,CAITGGTSESGELFF
TRBV2,.,16,TRBJ2-2,.,TGTGCCAGCAGTGAGGGGGCTAGCGGTCGGTCCGGGGAGCTGTTTTTT,CASSEGASGRSGELFF
TRBV12-5,.,15,TRBJ2-1,once,TGTGCTAGTGGTTCGGGAGCTTCCTCCTACAATGAGCAGTTCTTC,CASGSGASSYNEQFF
TRBV19,TRBD1,17,TRBJ1-5,.,TGTGCCAGTAGTGATAGGGGGACAGGGGGGTTAGGTCAGCCCCAGCATTTT,CASSDRGTGGLGQPQHF
TRBV21-1,.,15,TRBJ1-5,.,TGTGCCAGCAGCCCCCGGGACAGGGGGTATCAGCCCCAGCATTTT,CASSPRDRGYQPQHF
TRBV7-2,TRBD1,15,TRBJ1-6,.,TGTGCCAGCAGCCGGATGACAGGGAAAAATTCACCCCTCCACTTT,CASSRMTGKNSPLHF
TRBV13,TRBD1,19,TRBJ2-6,.,TGTGCCAGCAGCGAACGACGAGGGACAGGGGGCTTTGGGGCCAACGTCCTGACTTTC,CASSERRGTGGFGANVLTF
TRBV2,.,15,TRBJ1-4,.,TGTGCCAGCAGAGATCAGACGCTAGGTAATGAAAAACTGTTTTTT,CASRDQTLGNEKLFF
TRBV2,TRBD1,13,TRBJ2-3,.,TGTGCCAGCAGTTACAGGGGCCCAGATACGCAGTATTTT,CASSYRGPDTQYF
TRBV18,TRBD1,14,TRBJ2-3,.,TGTGCCAGCTCACAGGGGGCGCACACAGATACGCAGTATTTT,CASSQGAHTDTQYF
TRBV6-5,.,12,TRBJ1-6,.,TGTGCCAGCAGTTACTCGGCTTCACCCCTCCACTTT,CASSYSASPLHF
TRBV5-6,.,13,TRBJ2-1,.,TGTGCCAGCAGCACGTACTCCGCCAATGAGCAGTTCTTC,CASSTYSANEQFF
TRBV29-1,TRBD1,13,TRBJ1-3,.,TGCAGCGTTGGACAGGGGGCTGGAAACACCATATATTTT,CSVGQGAGNTIYF
TRBV28,.,13,TRBJ1-5,.,TGTGCCAGCAGTCGCCGACAGGATCAGCCCCAGCATTTT,CASSRRQDQPQHF
TRBV12-5,TRBD2,16,TRBJ2-1,.,TGTGCTAGTGCCCTCCAGCGGGGGGGGCGATATAATGAGCAGTTCTTC,CASALQRGGRYNEQFF
TRBV14,.,14,TRBJ2-1,.,TGTGCCAGCAGCCAGACAGATCCCTACAATGAGCAGTTCTTC,CASSQTDPYNEQFF
TRBV14,.,15,TRBJ2-1,.,TGTGCCAGCAGCCAAAGGGCCGGGCTAGCTCATGAGCAGTTCTTC,CASSQRAGLAHEQFF
TRBV2,.,14,TRBJ1-5,.,TGTGCCAGTAGATACAGGGTAGGCAATCAGCCCCAGCATTTT,CASRYRVGNQPQHF
TRBV7-8,TRBD1,18,TRBJ1-1,.,TGTGCCAGCAGCCCCCGTAGGGGGCCGCTTGGGTTCTCCACTGAAGCTTTCTTT,CASSPRRGPLGFSTEAFF
TRBV2,.,12,TRBJ1-2,.,TGTGCCAGCACCCCAAGGGGGTTTGGCTACACCTTC,CASTPRGFGYTF
TRBV9,TRBD1,15,TRBJ2-3,.,TGTGCCAGCAGCGCCGGACAGGGCTACACAGATACGCAGTATTTT,CASSAGQGYTDTQYF
TRBV7-2,TRBD1,13,TRBJ2-5,.,TGTGCCAGCAGCGGCGACAGGGGAGAGACCCAGTACTTC,CASSGDRGETQYF
TRBV6-5,TRBD1,15,TRBJ2-1,.,TGTGCCAGCAGCAACAGGGGCCCACCCAACAATGAGCAGTTCTTC,CASSNRGPPNNEQFF
TRBV3-1/TRBV3-2,.,14,TRBJ1-1,.,TGTGCCAGCAGCCTTACAGCGGGAAGCACTGAAGCTTTCTTT,CASSLTAGSTEAFF
TRBV28,.,12,TRBJ2-2,.,TGTGCCAGCAGTTCCCTTACCGGGGAGCTGTTTTTT,CASSSLTGELFF
TRBV28,TRBD2,13,TRBJ2-7,.,TGTGCCATCAAGGGGAGGGTGGGCTACGAGCAGTACTTC,CAIKGRVGYEQYF
TRBV5-1,.,17,TRBJ2-2,.,TGCGCCAGCAGCTTGGGGTACCGTCCGGGTGGCACCGGGGAGCTGTTTTTT,CASSLGYRPGGTGELFF
TRBV19,.,16,TRBJ1-5,.,TGTGCCAGTAGTATAGATCTCGGACTCCTCGGTCAGCCCCAGCATTTT,CASSIDLGLLGQPQHF
TRBV24-1,TRBD1,13,TRBJ1-1,.,TGTGCCACCAGTGATTTGGGACAGGGGGCAGCTTTCTTT,CATSDLGQGAAFF
TRBV28,.,15,TRBJ1-5,.,TGTGCCAGCAGTCCCCCAGGGATAGGCAATCAGCCCCAGCATTTT,CASSPPGIGNQPQHF
TRBV12-3/TRBV12-4,.,13,TRBJ2-2,.,TGTGCCAGCAGTCATAGGGGAATCGGGGAGCTGTTTTTT,CASSHRGIGELFF
TRBV19,.,17,TRBJ2-2,.,TGTGCCAGTAGTATAAGCTCACAGGGAACTTGGGCCGGGGAGCTGTTTTTT,CASSISSQGTWAGELFF
TRBV9,.,13,TRBJ2-3,.,TGTGCCAGCAGCGTAGGCATAGCAGATACGCAGTATTTT,CASSVGIADTQYF
TRBV28,.,16,TRBJ2-2,.,TGTGCCAGCATTCCCTCAACTCCAGGGAGGACCGGGGAGCTGTTTTTT,CASIPSTPGRTGELFF
TRBV7-3,.,15,TRBJ2-2,.,TGTGCCAGCAGCTTGTATGGGGGAGGAGGCGGGGAGCTGTTTTTT,CASSLYGGGGGELFF
TRBV5-4,.,16,TRBJ2-2,.,TGTGCCAGCAGCTTGGTCGGGATGACGCAAACCGGGGAGCTGTTTTTT,CASSLVGMTQTGELFF
TRBV30,.,14,TRBJ1-3,.,TGTGCCTGTCCCCGGGACATCTCTGGAAACACCATATATTTT,CACPRDISGNTIYF
TRBV5-1,TRBD1,14,TRBJ1-1,.,TGCGCCAGCAGGTCGCGCCAGGGGGGCACTGAAGCTTTCTTT,CASRSRQGGTEAFF
TRBV5-4,.,14,TRBJ1-5,once,TGTGCCAGCAGCTTGGGCGGCAACAATCAGCCCCAGCATTTT,CASSLGGNNQPQHF
TRBV5-4,TRBD1,15,TRBJ1-3,.,TGTGCCAGCAGCTTGTGGGACAGACCCGGAAACACCATATATTTT,CASSLWDRPGNTIYF
TRBV5-1,.,14,TRBJ1-1,.,TGCGCCAGCAGCTTGACGACAAGGGGCACTGAAGCTTTCTTT,CASSLTTRGTEAFF
TRBV6-5,TRBD1,14,TRBJ2-1,.,TGTGCCAGCACCCGACAGGGTTCCTACAATGAGCAGTTCTTC,CASTRQGSYNEQFF
TRBV5-1,TRBD1,14,TRBJ2-5,few,TGCGCCAGCACCAAACAGGGGCTACAAGAGACCCAGTACTTC,CASTKQGLQETQYF
TRBV4-2,.,18,TRBJ1-5,.,TGTGCCAGCAGCCAGCGTAGTTTAGGACAGCATAGCAATCAGCCCCAGCATTTT,CASSQRSLGQHSNQPQHF
TRBV5-1,TRBD2,14,TRBJ2-1,.,TGCGCCAGCAGCCCTGGACTAGCGGGGAATGAGCAGTTCTTC,CASSPGLAGNEQFF
TRBV4-2,.,13,TRBJ1-5,.,TGTGCCAGCAGCCGAGGAGGAAATCAGCCCCAGCATTTT,CASSRGGNQPQHF